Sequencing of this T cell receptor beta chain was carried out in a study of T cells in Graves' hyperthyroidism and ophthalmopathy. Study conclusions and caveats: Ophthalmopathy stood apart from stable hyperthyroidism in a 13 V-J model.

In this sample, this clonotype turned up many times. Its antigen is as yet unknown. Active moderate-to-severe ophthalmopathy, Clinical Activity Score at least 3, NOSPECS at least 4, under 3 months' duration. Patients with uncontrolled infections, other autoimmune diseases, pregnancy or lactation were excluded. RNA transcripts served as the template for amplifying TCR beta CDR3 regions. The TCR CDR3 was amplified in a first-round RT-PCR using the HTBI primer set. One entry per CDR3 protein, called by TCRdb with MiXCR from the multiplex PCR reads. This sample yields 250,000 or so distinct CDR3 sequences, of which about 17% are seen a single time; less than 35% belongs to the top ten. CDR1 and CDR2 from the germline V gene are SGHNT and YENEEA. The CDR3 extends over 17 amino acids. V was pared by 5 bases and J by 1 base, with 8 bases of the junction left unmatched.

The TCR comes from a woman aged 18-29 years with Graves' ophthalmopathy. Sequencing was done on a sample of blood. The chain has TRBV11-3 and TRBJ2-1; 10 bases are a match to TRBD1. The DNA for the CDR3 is TGTGCCAGCAGCCGGACCGACAGGGGGCGATCCTACAATGAGCAGTTCTTC. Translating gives CASSRTDRGRSYNEQFF.